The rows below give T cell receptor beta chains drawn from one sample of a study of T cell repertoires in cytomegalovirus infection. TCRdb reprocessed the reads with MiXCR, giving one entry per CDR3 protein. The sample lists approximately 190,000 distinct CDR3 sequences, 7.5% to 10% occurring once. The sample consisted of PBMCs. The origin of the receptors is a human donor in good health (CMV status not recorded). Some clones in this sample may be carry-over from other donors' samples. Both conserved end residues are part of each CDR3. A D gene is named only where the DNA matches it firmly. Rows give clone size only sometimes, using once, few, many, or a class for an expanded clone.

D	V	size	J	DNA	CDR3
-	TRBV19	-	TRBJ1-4	TGTGCCAGTAGTAACGGACAGAGGGATGCTTTT	CASSNGQRDAF
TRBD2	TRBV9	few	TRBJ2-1	TGTGCCAGCAGCGCGGGACTAGGGGACAATGAGCAGTTCTTC	CASSAGLGDNEQFF
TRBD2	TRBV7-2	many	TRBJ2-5	TGTGCCAGCAGGCGGGGGGGCGGAGGGGAGACCCAGTACTTC	CASRRGGGGETQYF
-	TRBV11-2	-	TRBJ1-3	TGTGCCACCAGCTTAGGCGCCGCCAACTCTGGAAACACCATATATTTT	CATSLGAANSGNTIYF
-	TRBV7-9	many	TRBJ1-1	TGTGCCAGCAGCCCAGGGGACGTGGCAACTGAAGCTTTCTTT	CASSPGDVATEAFF
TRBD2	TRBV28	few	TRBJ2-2	TGTGCCAGCAAAGGCGGGAGAGTAACCGGGGAGCTGTTTTTT	CASKGGRVTGELFF
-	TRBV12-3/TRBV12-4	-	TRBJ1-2	TGTGCCAGCAGTTTAGCAGGACCCGGAAGCGGCTACACCTTC	CASSLAGPGSGYTF
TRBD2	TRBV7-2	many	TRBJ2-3	TGTGCCAGCAGCAAAGTAGCGGGGGGGCGCGCAGATACGCAGTATTTT	CASSKVAGGRADTQYF
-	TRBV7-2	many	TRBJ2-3	TGTGCCAGCAGCCATCACACGATCACAGATACGCAGTATTTT	CASSHHTITDTQYF
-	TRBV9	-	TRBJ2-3	TGTGCCAGCAGCGACGTCCCTACAGATACGCAGTATTTT	CASSDVPTDTQYF
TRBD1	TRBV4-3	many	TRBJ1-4	TGCGCCAGCAGCCAAGCCTCCGGGACAGGGGGTGAAAAACTGTTTTTT	CASSQASGTGGEKLFF
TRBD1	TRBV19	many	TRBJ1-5	TGTGCCAGTAGTATAGGACAGGGGTCAGCTCAGCCCCAGCATTTT	CASSIGQGSAQPQHF
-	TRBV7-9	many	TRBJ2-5	TGTGCCAGCACAGGACCTGAAGAGACCCAGTACTTC	CASTGPEETQYF
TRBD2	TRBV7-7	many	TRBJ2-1	TGTGCTAGCAGCTTAGACCCCCGGACTAGCAGCTACAATGAGCAGTTCTTC	CASSLDPRTSSYNEQFF
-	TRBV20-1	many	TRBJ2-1	TGCAGTGCTAGAGATCGTTACAGGGTCGGAGGTAATGAGCAGTTCTTC	CSARDRYRVGGNEQFF
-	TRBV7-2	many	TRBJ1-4	TGTGCCAGCAGCTTAAGGCGGTATAATGAAAAACTGTTTTTT	CASSLRRYNEKLFF
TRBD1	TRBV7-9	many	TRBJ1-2	TGTGCCAGCAGCTCCGGGACAGACTATGGCTACACCTTC	CASSSGTDYGYTF
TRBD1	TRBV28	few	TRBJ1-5	TGTGCCAGCGAAAGGACAGGGGTAAGGCAGCCCCAGCATTTT	CASERTGVRQPQHF
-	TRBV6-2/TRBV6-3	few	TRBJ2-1	TGTGCCAGCAGTCCCAGTATAGGGCCCGGAGGCAATGAGCAGTTCTTC	CASSPSIGPGGNEQFF
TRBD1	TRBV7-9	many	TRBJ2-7	TGTGCCAGCAGCTCAGGACAGGGGACCTACGAGCAGTACTTC	CASSSGQGTYEQYF
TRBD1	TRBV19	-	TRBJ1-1	TGTGCCAGTAGTATCCGGGGACAGACAACTACTCTGAACACTGAAGCTTTCTTT	CASSIRGQTTTLNTEAFF
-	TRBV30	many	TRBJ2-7	TGTGCCTGGACTACAGGGTACTACGAGCAGTACTTC	CAWTTGYYEQYF
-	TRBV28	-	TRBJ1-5	TGTGCCAGCACCATTCCCAGGGGATATAGCAATCAGCCCCAGCATTTT	CASTIPRGYSNQPQHF
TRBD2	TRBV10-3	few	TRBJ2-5	TGTGCCATCAGTGATATGCGGACTAGCGGGGGGCAAGAGACCCAGTACTTC	CAISDMRTSGGQETQYF
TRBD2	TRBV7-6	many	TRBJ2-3	TGTGCCAGCAGCTTTGCGGGGGGACCCACAGATACGCAGTATTTT	CASSFAGGPTDTQYF
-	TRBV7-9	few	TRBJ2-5	TGTGCCAGCAGCTTAACGGCGCAAGAGACCCAGTACTTC	CASSLTAQETQYF
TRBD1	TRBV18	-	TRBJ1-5	TGTGCCAGCTCACCACTCGGACAGGGTTCGGGTCAGCCCCAGCATTTT	CASSPLGQGSGQPQHF
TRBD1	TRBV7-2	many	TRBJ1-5	TGTGCCAGCAGCACCCACAGGGGGAGCAATCAGCCCCAGCATTTT	CASSTHRGSNQPQHF
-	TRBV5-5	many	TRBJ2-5	TGTGCCAGCAGCTCCCCGAGGGGGGAAGAGACCCAGTACTTC	CASSSPRGEETQYF
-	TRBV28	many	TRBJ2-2	TGTGCCAGCAGTTTGTGGGGCACCGGGGAGCTGTTTTTT	CASSLWGTGELFF
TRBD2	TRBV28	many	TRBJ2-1	TGTGCCAGCACGCCAGCGGGGGGTGATGAGCAGTTCTTC	CASTPAGGDEQFF
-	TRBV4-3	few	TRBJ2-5	TGCGCCAGCAGCCAAGATCTCTCCTTTCAAGAGACCCAGTACTTC	CASSQDLSFQETQYF
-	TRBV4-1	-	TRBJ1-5	TGCGCCAGCAGCCAAGATCTGATGGGGCTAAGAATCAATCAGCCCCAGCATTTT	CASSQDLMGLRINQPQHF
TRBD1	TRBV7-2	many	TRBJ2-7	TGTGCCAGCAGCACCCAGGCTAGGGGGCTCGACGAGCAGTACTTC	CASSTQARGLDEQYF
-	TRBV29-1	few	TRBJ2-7	TGCAGCGCAGTAACAGGGAACCTCCTCGAGCAGTACTTC	CSAVTGNLLEQYF
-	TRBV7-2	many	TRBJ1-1	TGTGCCAGCAGCACTCGACAGGAGGGAACTGAAGCTTTCTTT	CASSTRQEGTEAFF
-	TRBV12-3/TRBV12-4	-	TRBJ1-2	TGTGCCAGCACCTTCGGCCCCTGGGGCTACACCTTC	CASTFGPWGYTF
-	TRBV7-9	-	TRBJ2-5	TGTGCCAGCAGCCCGGTACTACCGGTAGGGACCCAGTACTTC	CASSPVLPVGTQYF
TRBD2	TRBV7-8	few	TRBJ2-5	TGTGCCAGCAGCTACGGACCGGGACTAGCGCAAGAGACCCAGTACTTC	CASSYGPGLAQETQYF
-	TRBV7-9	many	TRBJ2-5	TGTGCCAGCAGCCCACTCTCTCGGACACCCCAAGAGACCCAGTACTTC	CASSPLSRTPQETQYF
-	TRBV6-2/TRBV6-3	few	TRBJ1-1	TGTGCCAGCAGTCCGGACGTTGAAGCTTTCTTT	CASSPDVEAFF
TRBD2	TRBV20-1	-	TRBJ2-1	TGCAGTGCTAGGGGGATGATGGGAGGGGATGAGCAGTTCTTC	CSARGMMGGDEQFF
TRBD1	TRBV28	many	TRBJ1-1	TGTGCCAGCAGAGTGCTGACAGGGGCAGGGGACACTGAAGCTTTCTTT	CASRVLTGAGDTEAFF
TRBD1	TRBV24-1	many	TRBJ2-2	TGTGCCGTTCGTGGGGACAGGGGCACCGGGGAGCTGTTTTTT	CAVRGDRGTGELFF
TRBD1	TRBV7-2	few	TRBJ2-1	TGTGCCAGCAGCCGACATTGGACAGGTTGGCCGTTCTTC	CASSRHWTGWPFF
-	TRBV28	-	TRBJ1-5	TGTGCCAGCAGTTTAGGGGCCCCCGCCGGGCGGCCCCAGCATTTT	CASSLGAPAGRPQHF
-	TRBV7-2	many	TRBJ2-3	TGTGCCAGCAGCCTAACGTGGACTAGCACAGATACGCAGTATTTT	CASSLTWTSTDTQYF
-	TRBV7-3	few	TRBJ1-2	TGTGCCAGCAGCCCGGACTTCCTGGCAGTTCTCGGCTACACCTTC	CASSPDFLAVLGYTF
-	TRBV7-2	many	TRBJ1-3	TGTGCCAGCAGCTTAATGGGCTCCTCTGGAAACACCATATATTTT	CASSLMGSSGNTIYF
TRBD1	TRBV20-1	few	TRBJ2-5	TGCAGTGCTAGAGACGGCACAGGGGTTGAGGAGACCCAGTACTTC	CSARDGTGVEETQYF
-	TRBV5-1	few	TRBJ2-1	TGCGCCAGCAGCTTGGAATACAACTCCTACAATGAGCAGTTCTTC	CASSLEYNSYNEQFF
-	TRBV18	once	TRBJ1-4	TGTGCCAGCTCACCAAGAAGCGGCAGAAATGAAAAACTGTTTTTT	CASSPRSGRNEKLFF
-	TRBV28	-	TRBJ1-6	TGTGCCAGCTTGTCCTATAATTCACCCCTCCACTTT	CASLSYNSPLHF
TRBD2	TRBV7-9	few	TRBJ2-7	TGTGCCAGCAGCTTAGCCAGCGGGAGGGCCTACGAGCAGTACTTC	CASSLASGRAYEQYF
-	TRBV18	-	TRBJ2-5	TGTGCCAGCTCACCAGAACAAGAGACCCAGTACTTC	CASSPEQETQYF
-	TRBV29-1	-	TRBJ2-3	TGCAGCGTCCCTCCCCCGGACCGGCACACAGATACGCAGTATTTT	CSVPPPDRHTDTQYF